Shown below are 11 T cell receptor beta chains from a single sample sequenced in a study of cytomegalovirus exposure and HLA in healthy donors. Primers: 60 Vbeta forward and 13 Jbeta reverse. The protocol was immunoSEQ multiplex PCR, while the TCRdb copy is restricted to in-frame clones and leaves out a portion. The repertoire holds approximately 190,000 clones, with 77% as singletons. The sequenced sample consisted of PBMCs. Source of these receptors: a woman aged 25 to 39 in good health and CMV-seropositive.

This chain connects TRBV27 to TRBJ2-1; TRBD1 is a possible D gene (6 bases). V shed 1 base and J shed 8 bases, with 15 bases lying between them. CDR1 MNHEY and CDR2 SMNVEV come from the germline V gene (reference sequence). The CDR3 extends over 15 amino acids. The CDR3 region has the DNA TGTGCCAGCAGTTTATTGGGGGCGCGGACGCATGAGCAGTTCTTC. Amino acids: CASSLLGARTHEQFF.

The chain has TRBV7-2 and TRBJ2-3; 11 positions agree with TRBD2. Germline trimming cut 1 base from V and 5 bases from J; bases unmatched to any gene: 11. CDR1 is SGHTA and CDR2 is FQGNSA in the germline V gene. The CDR3 contains 18 residues. The CDR3 DNA reads TGTGCCAGCAGCTTAGTATTGAGACTAGCGGGATCACGAGATACGCAGTATTTT. Protein product: CASSLVLRLAGSRDTQYF.

In its sample, this clone was seen a few times. The genes are TRBV21-1 and TRBJ2-7; TRBD1 reflects the table's D call only, with no check against the DNA. TRBV21-1 is a documented pseudogene. CDR3 length: 14 residues. Here the CDR3 DNA reads TGTGCCAGCAGCAAAAGGGGCCGAACCTACGAGCAGTACTTC. Translated: CASSKRGRTYEQYF.

This clone has only a few counts. V usage is TRBV6-5 and J usage is TRBJ2-3, with D uncertain. V dropped 7 bases and J dropped 9 bases, with 11 bases sitting between them. This CDR3 is built from 11 residues. Germline loops: CDR1 MNHEY, CDR2 SVGAGI. The CDR3 coding sequence is TGTGCCAGCACCTATAAAACCACGCAGTATTTT. Its translation: CASTYKTTQYF.

The CDR3, as DNA: TGTGCCTGGGGTCTGCGGACAGGGTCTGGCTACACCTTC. This encodes CAWGLRTGSGYTF. The rearrangement links TRBV30 to TRBJ1-2; 8 bases fit TRBD1. V was pared by 5 bases and J by 7 bases, with 9 bases of the junction left unmatched. The CDR3 length is 13 residues. From germline, CDR1 is GTSNPN and CDR2 SVGIG (reference sequence). The entire variable domain, with the rest obtained from reference TRBV30 and TRBJ1-2, is as follows: SQTIHQWPATLVQPVGSPLSLECTVEGTSNPNLYWYRQAAGRGLQLLFYSVGIGQISSEVPQNLSASRPQDRQFILSSKKLLLSDSGFYLCAWGLRTGSGYTFGSGTRLTVV.

The J gene is TRBJ2-7, the V gene TRBV6-5, with 9 bases that match TRBD2. The CDR3 consists of 14 residues. V was clipped by 9 bases and J by 4 bases; unmatched bases: 10. Germline V gene data show CDR1 as MNHEY and CDR2 as SVGAGI. CDR3 sequence: CASTGASGTYEQYF. The CDR3 region has the DNA TGTGCCAGTACTGGGGCTAGCGGGACGTACGAGCAGTACTTC.

V is TRBV5-1 and J is TRBJ2-5; tentative D call: TRBD2 (5 bases). Germline-derived CDR1 and CDR2 are SGHRS and YFSETQ. This CDR3 is built from 15 residues. V was shortened by 2 bases and J by 2 bases, with 13 bases between the two germline ends. CDR3 sequence reads: CASSFLGLVQETQYF. CDR3 sequence (DNA): TGCGCCAGCAGCTTCCTAGGACTTGTTCAAGAGACCCAGTACTTC.

The chain is built from TRBV18 and TRBJ2-3; weak D call: TRBD2 (6 bases). From germline, CDR1 is KGHSH and CDR2 LQKENI. The length of the CDR3 is 12 residues. V was trimmed by 2 bases and J by 6 bases, leaving 6 bases between them. CDR3 region: CASSPGGDTQYF. The CDR3 region has the DNA TGTGCCAGCTCACCAGGGGGGGATACGCAGTATTTT.

The V call is TRBV6-5, the J call TRBJ2-7; 8 positions agree with TRBD1. Per germline, CDR1 MNHEY and CDR2 SVGAGI. The CDR3 loop spans 13 amino acids. Trimming cost V 6 bases and J 6 bases; bases outside gene matches: 7. CDR3 coding DNA: TGTGCCAGCAGCCGCGACAGGGGAGGCGAGCAGTACTTC. This gives the protein CASSRDRGGEQYF.

The chain recombines TRBV27 with TRBJ2-3; 10 nucleotides match TRBD2. The J segment lost 0 bases and the V segment lost 4 bases, leaving 13 bases of the junction unmatched. The CDR3 is made up of 19 amino acids. Germline lookup yields CDR1 MNHEY and CDR2 SMNVEV (reference sequence). The CDR3 loop reads CASSSLLAGAYSSTDTQYF. The CDR3, as DNA: TGTGCCAGCAGTTCCCTCCTAGCGGGAGCCTACTCTAGCACAGATACGCAGTATTTT.

In this sample, this clone turned up once. The chain employs TRBV5-6 and TRBJ2-7; TRBD2 agrees at 9 bases. Germline trimming cut 3 bases from V and 5 bases from J; bases unmatched to any gene: 12. There are 16 residues in the CDR3. In germline, CDR1 is SGHDT, CDR2 YYEEEE. The CDR3 region has the DNA TGTGCCAGCAGCTCAATACTAGCGGGCGGGATCCACGAGCAGTACTTC. It yields the protein CASSSILAGGIHEQYF. The full variable domain, its missing parts supplied by reference TRBV5-6 and TRBJ2-7, is DAGVTQSPTHLIKTRGQQVTLRCSPKSGHDTVSWYQQALGQGPQFIFQYYEEEERQRGNFPDRFSGHQFPNYSSELNVNALLLGDSALYLCASSSILAGGIHEQYFGPGTRLTVT.